The clone carrying this TCR beta chain has a handful of counts. The sample originates from a study of blood T cell repertoires in COVID-19. Germline CDR1 and CDR2: LNHDA and SQIVND (reference sequence). V lost 8 bases to trimming and J lost 4 bases, with 14 bases between them. The CDR3 consists of 13 residues. Methods used by the authors: The authors estimated nucleated cell counts from reference gene primer amplification. The repertoire was sequenced with immunoSEQ multiplex PCR; TCRdb's copy has only in-frame clones and lacks some. For V, J and clone size, that table is used; D and trimming come from the DNA. The repertoire includes about 97,000 clones, almost 85% of them detected once, and more than 9% sits in the top ten.

The receptor was isolated from a man in his forties or fifties with active or convalescent COVID-19. The sequenced sample consisted of peripheral blood. The rearrangement links TRBV19 to TRBJ1-2; D is possibly TRBD1 (6 bases). The CDR3 bases are TGTGCCAGTGGTACAGGGTATAGCTATGGCTACACCTTC. Amino acids: CASGTGYSYGYTF.